This T cell receptor beta chain was obtained from a study of human T cells and chemical hapten exposure listed by TCRdb under 2021. For context, the study as a whole: Libraries were pooled for sequencing, and variation in per-sample TCR yields was attributed mainly to small differences in library volumes within the pool. The study tracked peripheral blood TCR repertoire changes in vivo during primary and secondary sensitization to the hapten diphenylcyclopropenone (DPC) in alopecia patients.

Total RNA was extracted from unfractionated whole blood that had been collected in Tempus Blood RNA tubes. As TCR sequencing controls, a few healthy volunteers were used, with blood taken at day 0, 2 weeks and 6 weeks. Library preparation attached unique molecular identifiers to individual cDNA molecules for quantitative, reproducible TCR counting. Each blood RNA sample was used to sequence both TCR alpha and TCR beta chains. From the authors' description of their analysis: Samples had a median of roughly 100,000 TCRs, with a range from roughly 23,224 to 700,000. The Decombinator software suite was used to annotate the V, J and CDR3 of the TCR reads. For PS versus PT1 abundance plots, all samples were subsampled to the same number of TCRs (28,000). Expanded TCRs were defined as absent before sensitization and observed at least eight times at the 2-week time point. Starting from the raw public reads, TCRdb applied fastp trimming at Q25, assembled clones with MiXCR and retained in-frame beta chains. Rows with a matching CDR3 protein are joined into one entry that keeps the most common DNA and genes. The V and J calls, along with clone size, are taken from TCRdb and not from the paper's own processing. The sample table lists roughly 120,000 distinct CDR3 sequences, roughly 8.5% of them with a count of one. The ten largest make up approximately 1.5% of the sample.

Broader findings and caveats from the paper: No change with DPC sensitization was found in the number of TCRs above 1 in 1000 frequency, and no evidence of global repertoire structure alterations was found. Repeated subsampling changed both the strength of the expansion versus patch-test correlation and the threshold at which that correlation became significant.

The CDR3 spans 13 residues, from the cysteine through the phenylalanine. Here the CDR3 DNA is all that survives: 39 bases in frame from base 1. Trimming at the junction amounts to 3 bases on V and 3 bases on J, and the germline ends lie 8 bases apart. Comment on this clonotype: What this receptor recognizes is not known. No base quality values were provided; no much bigger clone lies one nucleotide off.

The TCR originated in a human donor in good health. Some clones in this sample may be carry-over from other donors' samples. Donor details come from another sample of the same person, matched by shared clones. Source material: whole blood. The chain is made from TRBV12-3 or TRBV12-4 and TRBJ2-5; the D gene is not confidently resolved. CDR3 sequence: CASSLNHEETQYF. The nucleotides are TGTGCCAGCAGTTTGAATCATGAAGAGACCCAGTACTTC.